The entry below describes one T cell receptor beta chain. It lacks a known antigen. Base-call qualities are not available, and no considerably larger clone is one nucleotide away. High-throughput TCR beta sequencing profiled peripheral blood CD8+ and CD4+ T cells from healthy donors, Susac syndrome patients and multiple sclerosis patients. Recently defined diagnostic criteria for definite or probable disease were met by the Susac syndrome patients. Bulk CD8+ and CD4+ T cells were purified by magnetic negative isolation, while CD8+ TEMRA cells were enriched using FACS. Blood was collected in EDTA tubes and processed within 24 hours, with PBMCs isolated through density gradient centrifugation. PBMCs intended for TCR sequencing were cryopreserved in liquid nitrogen and were subsequently thawed in a 37 degrees C water bath. The sorted or isolated CD4+, CD8+ and CD8+ TEMRA cells reached a purity of at least 90%.

This sample is drawn from a study of CD8 T cells in Susac syndrome (dated by TCRdb to between 2018 and 2021). Regarding the complete study: Of the Susac syndrome patients who were sequenced, eight or nine were in clinical remission while roughly 6 had clinically active disease. At the time of blood withdrawal, Susac syndrome patients were either therapy-naive, taking corticosteroids (with some also receiving IVIg), or on IVIg alone. The study used repertoire sequencing to test whether antigen drove CD8+ T cell activation and differentiation in Susac syndrome. What the research found in general, with its limitations: The number of individuals in the TCR sequencing and HLA analysis was recognized as being relatively small. In patients with Susac syndrome, the CD4+ T cell repertoire showed no detectable clonal expansion.

RNA was extracted using the RNeasy kit, and roughly 0.45 to 1 ug of the RNA was reverse transcribed with random hexamers. The immunoSEQ multiplex PCR assay, covering 54 Vbeta and 13 Jbeta segments, was used to amplify TCR beta CDR3 regions. Bias from PCR amplification was corrected by using a synthetic template baseline for primer optimization and for computational correction. Concerning the study's data processing: Only productive sequences were kept, with reads annotated to V, D and J genes according to IMGT and analyzed in immunoSEQ Analyzer. To calculate clonality, Shannon entropy was normalized by log2 of the number of productive unique sequences and then subtracted from one. Public and private clones were assessed among the 100 most prevalent clones of each patient and control. A clone was defined as Susac-specific if it was absent from the healthy and MS cohorts, from over 1,000 published viral clones and from other ImmuneACCESS disease sequences. In-frame beta chains were kept once TCRdb had trimmed the public reads at Q25 with fastp and called clones with MiXCR. Merged by CDR3 protein, the rows form single entries marked with the most common genes and DNA. These V and J calls rely on TCRdb rather than the paper's analysis. The sample yields around 200,000 distinct CDR3 sequences; just under 95% were counted once. Jointly, the top ten make up 0.099% of the sample.

V ends up 2 bases short and J 1 base short, with an unmatched junction base count of 3. The CDR3 sequence holds 14 residues, the cysteine and phenylalanine included. Only the CDR3 region is kept as DNA, spanning 42 bases read in frame from base 1. CDR1 SQVTM and CDR2 ANQGSEA were looked up in the germline V gene. Sequencing was performed on CD4+ T cells from PBMCs. The clonotype was recovered from a human donor with Susac syndrome. The rearrangement joined TRBV29-1 to TRBJ1-2, and TRBD1 matches 8 of the central bases. CDR3 reads: CSVERQGSNYGYTF. The sequenced DNA is TGCAGCGTTGAACGACAGGGGAGTAACTATGGCTACACCTTC.